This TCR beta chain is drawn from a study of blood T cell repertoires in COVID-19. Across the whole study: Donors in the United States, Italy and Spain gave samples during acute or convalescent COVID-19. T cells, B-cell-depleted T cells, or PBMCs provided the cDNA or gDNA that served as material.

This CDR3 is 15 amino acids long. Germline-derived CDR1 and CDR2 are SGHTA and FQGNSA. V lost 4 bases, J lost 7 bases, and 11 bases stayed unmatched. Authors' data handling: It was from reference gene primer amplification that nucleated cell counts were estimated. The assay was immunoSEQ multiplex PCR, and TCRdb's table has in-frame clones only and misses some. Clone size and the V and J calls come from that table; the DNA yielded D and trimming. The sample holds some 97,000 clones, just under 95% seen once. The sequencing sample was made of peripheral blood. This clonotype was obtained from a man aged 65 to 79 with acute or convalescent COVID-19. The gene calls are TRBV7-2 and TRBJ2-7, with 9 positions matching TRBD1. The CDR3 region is CASSSGGQGRGEQYF. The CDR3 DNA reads TGTGCCAGCAGCTCAGGGGGACAGGGACGGGGTGAGCAGTACTTC. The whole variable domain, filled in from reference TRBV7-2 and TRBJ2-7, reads GAGVSQSPSNKVTEKGKDVELRCDPISGHTALYWYRQSLGQGLEFLIYFQGNSAPDKSGLPSDRFSAERTGGSVSTLTIQRTQQEDSAVYLCASSSGGQGRGEQYFGPGTRLTVT.